The 24 T cell receptor beta chains presented below share a single source sample, sequenced in a study of tumor and adjacent non-tumor tissue in lung cancer. The template was RNA from unsorted bulk tissue. Three rounds of nested PCR, following a modified ARM-PCR protocol, produced the TCRbeta library. Each CDR3 protein gets one entry after TCRdb re-called the multiplex PCR reads with MiXCR. The sample holds 76,000 or so distinct CDR3 sequences, around 70% seen once. What was sequenced was lung tumor tissue. Receptor source: an older woman with non-small cell lung cancer.

Concerning this clonotype itself: This clone may be a read error of a much larger clone one base away. CDR3 nucleotide sequence: TGCAGTACTAGAGATGTGGGAGCCTCCTACAATGAGCAGTTCTTC. It yields the protein CSTRDVGASYNEQFF. This chain uses TRBV20-1 with TRBJ2-1; the D gene is possibly TRBD2 (5 bases). This CDR3 spans 15 amino acids. Germline values: CDR1 DFQATT, CDR2 SNEGSKA (reference sequence).

Worth noting for this clonotype: This sequence may be a read error, since a much larger clone differs from it by one base. This chain links TRBV28 with TRBJ2-2; D unresolved. From germline, CDR1 is MDHEN and CDR2 SYDVKM. The CDR3 totals 15 residues. CDR3 amino acids: CTSSLGYANTGELFF. The CDR3 DNA reads TGTACCAGCAGTTTAGGGTATGCGAACACCGGGGAGCTGTTTTTT.

To note about this clonotype: The junction departs from germline at one end; a sequencing error may be responsible. The chain couples TRBV6-5 to TRBJ2-6; D might be TRBD2 (5 bases). Germline CDR1 is MNHEY and CDR2 is SVGAGI. The CDR3 totals 16 residues. CDR3 protein: CASSYSRGSRANVLTF. CDR3 sequence (DNA): TGTGCCAGCAGTTACTCTCGGGGTTCTAGGGCCAACGTCCTTACTTTC.

About this clonotype: At one end, the junction sequence differs from germline, possibly due to a read error. J is TRBJ2-5 and V is TRBV7-8; D is uncertain. This CDR3 comprises 12 residues. CDR1 and CDR2 (germline): SGHVS, FQNEAQ. The CDR3 loop reads CVSSLGRETQYF. The CDR3 nucleotides are TGTGTCAGCAGCTTAGGCCGAGAGACCCAGTACTTC.

Worth noting for this clonotype: One end of the junction is discordant with germline, which a read error may explain. The chain joins TRBV12-3 or TRBV12-4 to TRBJ1-1, with D unresolved. This CDR3 spans 11 amino acids. The CDR3 bases are TGTGCCAACAGTATGACAAACGAAGTTTTCTTT. It encodes CANSMTNEVFF.

About this clonotype: A much larger clone differs from this one at a single base, so this may be a read error. V and J are TRBV28 and TRBJ1-3, with D maybe TRBD1 (6 bases). This CDR3 is built from 15 residues. CDR1 MDHEN and CDR2 SYDVKM come from the germline V gene. This chain's CDR3 is CASSSPGASGNTTYF. CDR3 sequence (DNA): TGTGCCAGCAGTTCCCCGGGGGCTTCTGGAAACACCACATATTTT.

In the case of this clonotype: The junction departs from the called germline gene at one end, perhaps through a read error. V is TRBV29-1 and J is TRBJ2-5; 14 bases match TRBD2. In germline, CDR1 is SQVTM, CDR2 ANQGSEA. The CDR3 loop spans 13 amino acids. DNA of the CDR3: TGCAGCGTCGGACTAGCGGGAGGCGGGACCCATTACTTC. Protein sequence: CSVGLAGGGTHYF.

V gene TRBV5-4 combines with J gene TRBJ2-7; D gene unclear. V was cut by 0 bases and J by 3 bases, with 10 bases left in between. Germline assignment: CDR1 SGHNT and CDR2 YYREEE (reference sequence). The CDR3 sequence is 14 residues long. The CDR3 nucleotides are TGTGCCAGCAGCTTGGGGTATCCCATCTACGAGCAGTACTTC. Its translation is CASSLGYPIYEQYF.

The V and J genes are TRBV5-1 and TRBJ1-2; a possible D gene is TRBD1 (5 bases). The CDR3 covers 13 residues. Trimming removed 8 bases from V and 3 bases from J, with 14 bases in between. Germline CDR1 is SGHRS and CDR2 is YFSETQ. CDR3: CARSPETDYGYTF. The CDR3 nucleotides are TGCGCCAGGAGCCCCGAGACAGACTATGGCTACACCTTC. The full variable domain, with the rest looked up from reference TRBV5-1 and TRBJ1-2, is KAGVTQTPRYLIKTRGQQVTLSCSPISGHRSVSWYQQTPGQGLQFLFEYFSETQRNKGNFPGRFSGRQFSNSRSEMNVSTLELGDSALYLCARSPETDYGYTFGSGTRLTVV.

In this sample, this clonotype turned up many times. The V and J genes are TRBV5-4 and TRBJ1-2; no reliable D call. The CDR3 spans 12 residues. The V end was cut by 2 bases, the J end by 2 bases, with 4 bases between. Germline V gene sequence: CDR1 SGHNT, CDR2 YYREEE (reference sequence). As DNA, the CDR3 is TGTGCCAGCAGCTTAGGAAACTATGGCTACACCTTC. This encodes CASSLGNYGYTF.

This clonotype has a handful of counts. The J gene is TRBJ2-3, the V gene TRBV20-1; possibly TRBD2 for D (6 bases). V dropped 0 bases and J dropped 4 bases, with 14 bases sitting between them. This CDR3 has 15 amino acids. Germline V CDR1 and CDR2: DFQATT, SNEGSKA (reference sequence). CDR3 DNA: TGCAGTGCTAGAGATCGGGGGTTGGCCTCAGATACGCAGTATTTT. It specifies CSARDRGLASDTQYF.

The table lists this clonotype with many counts. This sequence joins TRBV10-3 and TRBJ2-4, with 7 bases fitting TRBD1. The CDR3 runs to 13 residues. CDR1 and CDR2 (germline): ENHRY, SYGVKD. The V gene end was trimmed by 6 bases and the J gene end by 5 bases; junction bases not matched to a gene: 4. CDR3 DNA: TGTGCCATCAGAACCGGGACAGAAAACATTCAGTACTTC. It yields the protein CAIRTGTENIQYF.

This clonotype was detected once. A junction end diverges from the germline sequence, so it may reflect a read error. The chain recombines TRBV5-1 with TRBJ2-7, with 7 bases matching TRBD1. The V gene's germline CDR1 is SGHRS and CDR2 YFSETQ. The CDR3 has 15 amino acids. CDR3 sequence: CANSTGQDHGYEEYF. CDR3 sequence (DNA): TGCGCCAACAGCACCGGACAGGACCACGGCTACGAGGAGTACTTT.

Of note for this clonotype: The junction and the germline gene differ at one end; a read error may be behind it. The V call is TRBV29-1, the J call TRBJ2-1; D possibly corresponds to TRBD1 (7 bases). The CDR3 extends over 12 amino acids. The germline V gene encodes CDR1 SQVTM and CDR2 ANQGSEA. CDR3 nucleotide sequence: TGCTGCGTTGCGGGACAGAGTTATGAGCAGTTCTTC. It encodes CCVAGQSYEQFF.

In the case of this clonotype: One end of the junction varies from germline; a read error may be responsible. V gene TRBV5-4 combines with J gene TRBJ2-6, with D perhaps matching TRBD1 (6 bases). Germline-derived CDR1 and CDR2 are SGHNT and YYREEE (reference sequence). The CDR3 covers 16 residues. CDR3 sequence: CASSFDGLLGAYVLTF. The CDR3 nucleotides read TGTGCCAGCAGCTTCGACGGCTTGTTGGGGGCCTACGTCCTGACTTTC.

Remarks on this clonotype: Relative to the germline gene, one junction end is altered; a read error may explain this. V usage is TRBV20-1 and J usage is TRBJ1-1; TRBD1 aligns across 7 bases. The CDR3 runs 14 residues. CDR1 DFQATT and CDR2 SNEGSKA come from the germline V gene (reference sequence). CDR3 DNA: TGCAGTGCTAGCCGGGACAGTATAACCACTGAAGCTATCTTT. Protein sequence: CSASRDSITTEAIF.

The J gene is TRBJ2-1, the V gene TRBV6-2 or TRBV6-3; D perhaps matches TRBD2 (6 bases). The CDR3 is 13 amino acids. Germline CDR1 reads MNHEY; CDR2 reads SVGEGT. V lost 6 bases, J lost 9 bases, and 15 bases lay in between. CDR3 amino acids: CASSCGTWREQFF. The CDR3 DNA is TGTGCCAGCAGCTGCGGGACCTGGCGTGAGCAGTTCTTC.

As for this clonotype: The junction differs from germline at one of its ends, possibly a read error. This chain connects TRBV29-1 to TRBJ2-5, with 10 bases fitting TRBD1. CDR1 is SQVTM, CDR2 ANQGSEA, per germline. The length of the CDR3 is 13 residues. The CDR3: CSEGQGEVETQYF. The CDR3 DNA sequence: TGCAGCGAAGGACAGGGGGAGGTAGAGACCCAGTATTTC.

Regarding this clonotype: This clone may be a read error of a much larger clone one base away. CDR3 in DNA: TGTGCCAGCAGCTTGACACCCTCGGGGGACACTGAAGTTTTCTTT. Translation gives CASSLTPSGDTEVFF. This sequence joins TRBV13 and TRBJ1-1; TRBD1 might be the D (6 bases). Germline CDR1 and CDR2: PRHDT and FYEKMQ (reference sequence). This CDR3 is built from 15 residues.

This clonotype was seen ten or more times. The V gene is TRBV20-1, the J gene TRBJ2-1, with TRBD2 matching 8 bases. In germline, CDR1 is DFQATT, CDR2 SNEGSKA (reference sequence). This CDR3 is built from 15 residues. The junction had 6 bases not matched to a gene; V was cut back by 0 bases and J by 5 bases. The CDR3: CSARDLGREDNEQFF. As DNA, the CDR3 is TGCAGTGCTAGAGATCTTGGGCGGGAGGACAATGAGCAGTTCTTC.

The chain uses TRBV6-1 and TRBJ2-7; TRBD2 agrees at 13 bases. The CDR3 sequence is 14 residues long. CDR1 MNHNS and CDR2 SASEGT come from the germline V gene. Written as DNA, the CDR3 is TGTGTCAGTAAAGGACTAGCGGGAGTCTCCAAGCAGTACTTC. This translates into CVSKGLAGVSKQYF.

In its sample, this clonotype was seen once. The genes are TRBV6-1 and TRBJ1-4; no clear D gene. There are 15 residues in the CDR3. Per the germline V gene, CDR1 is MNHNS and CDR2 is SASEGT. Trimming took 6 bases from V and 0 from J, leaving 11 bases between them. DNA for the CDR3: TGTGCCAGCAGGGTTGGATCAGCAACTAATGAAAAACTGTTTTTT. Translation gives CASRVGSATNEKLFF.

With respect to this clonotype: The conserved phenylalanine or tryptophan normally closing the CDR3 is absent here, so this likely arose from a read error. V and J are TRBV6-6 and TRBJ2-7, with D tentatively TRBD1 (5 bases). Trimming pared 8 bases from V and 1 base from J, leaving 21 bases between. This CDR3 has 16 residues. The germline V gene has CDR1 MNHNY and CDR2 SVGAGI (reference sequence). The CDR3 DNA is TGTGCCAGCGTCCCCACGAGGCAGGGTGGATCCTACGAGCAGTACTTA. Translated, it gives CASVPTRQGGSYEQYL.

The chain carries TRBV28 and TRBJ2-5; 7 bases match TRBD1. Germline V gene data show CDR1 as MDHEN and CDR2 as SYDVKM. The length of the CDR3 is 14 residues. V gave up 8 bases and J gave up 5 bases; unmatched junction bases: 11. The CDR3 DNA reads TGTGCCAGCTGTGTCAGGGGGAACATTGAGACCCAGTACTTC. Amino acid sequence: CASCVRGNIETQYF.